The 15 T cell receptor beta chains listed next were all sequenced from one sample in a study of response to subunit inactivated influenza vaccine (dated by TCRdb to the late 2010s). Library preparation used RT-PCR. The reads were generated on an Illumina HiSeq 2500. TCRdb's own reprocessing of the public reads used fastp at Q25 and MiXCR and kept productive beta chains. Duplicate CDR3 protein sequences are folded into a single record with the most common DNA and genes. Present in this sample are over 750,000 distinct CDR3 sequences, approximately 22% of which were seen just once. The leading ten clones occupy about 9.4% of the sample. The sequencing here drew on PBMCs from blood, taken 5 days after vaccination. The source is a man over 45 who received an inactivated influenza vaccine. Donor details come from another sample of the same person, matched by shared clones.

This clonotype was seen more than once but under ten times. The V gene is TRBV19, the J gene TRBJ1-5, with D hard to call. V lost 9 bases, J lost 2 bases, and 17 bases lay in between. The CDR3 loop spans 15 amino acids. CDR1 and CDR2 from the germline V gene are LNHDA and SQIVND (reference sequence). CDR3 sequence (DNA): TGTGCCAGCCGTGATCACCATTTTGGCAATCAGCCCCAGCATTTT. As protein: CASRDHHFGNQPQHF.

The chain has TRBV20-1 and TRBJ2-7; TRBD2 might be the D (5 bases). Trimming pared 1 base from V and 0 bases from J, leaving 16 bases between. Germline assignment: CDR1 DFQATT and CDR2 SNEGSKA (reference sequence). CDR3 size: 16 residues. The CDR3 region is CSARVIREGLSYEQYF. For the CDR3, the DNA is TGCAGTGCTAGAGTTATTCGGGAAGGACTCTCCTACGAGCAGTACTTC.

In its sample, this clonotype was seen many times. V usage is TRBV20-1 and J usage is TRBJ2-5; TRBD2 aligns across 8 bases. Germline trimming cut 0 bases from V and 4 bases from J; bases unmatched to any gene: 4. CDR1 and CDR2 from the germline V gene are DFQATT and SNEGSKA (reference sequence). The CDR3 runs 14 residues. DNA for the CDR3: TGCAGTGCTAGAGATGGCGCGGGAGGAGAGACCCAGTACTTC. Its translation: CSARDGAGGETQYF.

The chain employs TRBV7-9 and TRBJ2-5; no clear D. Germline CDR1 is SEHNR and CDR2 is FQNEAQ (reference sequence). This CDR3 comprises 17 residues. Trimming pared 1 base from V and 0 bases from J, leaving 15 bases between. For the CDR3, the DNA is TGTGCCAGCAGCTTAGTCGGGCAGCCGTGGTACCAAGAGACCCAGTACTTC. Translating gives CASSLVGQPWYQETQYF. The whole variable domain, filled in from reference TRBV7-9 and TRBJ2-5, reads DTGVSQNPRHKITKRGQNVTFRCDPISEHNRLYWYRQTLGQGPEFLTYFQNEAQLEKSRLLSDRFSAERPKGSFSTLEIQRTEQGDSAMYLCASSLVGQPWYQETQYFGPGTRLLVL.

The chain employs TRBV3-1 and TRBJ1-1, with D possibly TRBD1 on 6 matching bases. The CDR3 sequence is 16 residues long. Germline lookup yields CDR1 LGHDT and CDR2 YNNKEL (reference sequence). V shed 1 base and J shed 5 bases, with 17 bases lying between them. CDR3 residues: CASSQAPSGAGTEAFF. As DNA, the CDR3 is TGTGCCAGCAGCCAAGCGCCCTCGGGGGCTGGGACTGAAGCTTTCTTT.

This clonotype was recorded at least ten times. The rearrangement links TRBV20-1 to TRBJ2-1, with a possible D match to TRBD2 (5 bases). Trimming removed 5 bases from V and 5 bases from J, with 13 bases in between. This CDR3 spans 13 amino acids. Per the germline V gene, CDR1 is DFQATT and CDR2 is SNEGSKA (reference sequence). The chain's CDR3 is CSALDWQNNEQFF. As DNA, the CDR3 is TGCAGTGCTTTGGACTGGCAAAACAATGAGCAGTTCTTC.

The genes are TRBV5-1 and TRBJ2-2; TRBD2 agrees at 8 bases. CDR1 is SGHRS, CDR2 YFSETQ, per germline. The CDR3 is made up of 17 amino acids. Trimming removed 2 bases from V and 0 bases from J; junction bases left unmatched: 6. In DNA form, the CDR3 reads TGCGCCAGCAGCTTTGATCGAGCGGGGGCGAACACCGGGGAGCTGTTTTTT. Protein sequence: CASSFDRAGANTGELFF. Variable domain in full (rest from reference TRBV5-1 and TRBJ2-2): KAGVTQTPRYLIKTRGQQVTLSCSPISGHRSVSWYQQTPGQGLQFLFEYFSETQRNKGNFPGRFSGRQFSNSRSEMNVSTLELGDSALYLCASSFDRAGANTGELFFGEGSRLTVL.

This clonotype showed up just a few times. V gene TRBV7-6 combines with J gene TRBJ2-1, with 10 bases that match TRBD2. This CDR3 is 16 amino acids long. Trimming removed 5 bases from V and 4 bases from J; junction bases left unmatched: 8. CDR1 is SGHVS, CDR2 FNYEAQ, per germline. The CDR3 nucleotides are TGTGCCAGCAGCAACTTAGCGGGGGGCCCATACAATGAGCAGTTCTTC. It codes for CASSNLAGGPYNEQFF.

This clonotype was counted only a few times. The chain uses TRBV6-1 and TRBJ2-7; perhaps TRBD1 as D (6 bases). CDR1 is MNHNS, CDR2 SASEGT, per germline. Trimming stripped 5 bases from V and 2 bases from J, with 19 bases between. This CDR3 has 16 amino acids. The CDR3 spells CASSRGQGFSTYEQYF. For the CDR3, the DNA is TGTGCCAGCAGTAGGGGCCAGGGGTTTAGTACCTACGAGCAGTACTTC.

As to this clonotype: Since a much larger clone is just one base distant, this may be a read error. The rearrangement uses TRBV7-2 and TRBJ2-2; tentative D call: TRBD1 (6 bases). V lost 7 bases and J 1 base, leaving 10 bases between the germline ends. This CDR3 is built from 14 residues. Germline CDR1 and CDR2: SGHTA and FQGNSA. The CDR3 loop is CASNPGQNTGELFF. CDR3 DNA sequence: TGTGCCAGCAACCCGGGACAGAACACCGGGGAGCTGTTTTTT.

This clonotype was picked up a small number of times. The chain links TRBV7-3 to TRBJ1-5; unclear D gene. CDR1 is SGHTA and CDR2 is FQGTGA in the germline V gene. This CDR3 spans 13 amino acids. V was clipped by 0 bases and J by 3 bases, with 3 bases between them. DNA of the CDR3: TGTGCCAGCAGCTTAACACCCAATCAGCCCCAGCATTTT. Translating gives CASSLTPNQPQHF. The full variable domain, with the rest looked up from reference TRBV7-3 and TRBJ1-5, is GAGVSQTPSNKVTEKGKYVELRCDPISGHTALYWYRQSLGQGPEFLIYFQGTGAADDSGLPNDRFFAVRPEGSVSTLKIQRTERGDSAVYLCASSLTPNQPQHFGDGTRLSIL.

This clonotype was detected only a few times. The rearrangement links TRBV9 to TRBJ2-7; D call uncertain. The CDR3 has 15 residues. Trimming took 1 base from V and 2 from J, leaving 13 bases between them. Germline V gives CDR1 SGDLS, CDR2 YYNGEE. For the CDR3, the DNA is TGTGCCAGCAGCGTATCTGCGGCGTCCCCCTACGAGCAGTACTTC. It codes for CASSVSAASPYEQYF.

This clonotype appeared a few times. The chain joins TRBV20-1 to TRBJ2-5, with TRBD2 matching 11 bases. The CDR3 has 13 residues. In germline, CDR1 is DFQATT, CDR2 SNEGSKA (reference sequence). Germline trimming cut 6 bases from V and 3 bases from J; bases unmatched to any gene: 3. CDR3 amino acids: CSAGLAGKETQYF. The CDR3 nucleotides read TGCAGTGCCGGACTAGCGGGTAAAGAGACCCAGTACTTC.

V is TRBV27 and J is TRBJ2-6; D is undetermined. In germline, CDR1 is MNHEY, CDR2 SMNVEV (reference sequence). V lost 4 bases to trimming and J lost 4 bases, with 14 bases between them. The CDR3 runs 16 residues. The CDR3 DNA sequence: TGTGCCAGCAGTTCGAGGACGGGTCTAGGGGCCAACGTCCTGACTTTC. This gives the protein CASSSRTGLGANVLTF.

About this clonotype itself: A clone one base away is much larger, so this may be a read error. The V call is TRBV28, the J call TRBJ2-2, with D possibly TRBD1 on 6 matching bases. The V gene lost 6 bases and the J gene lost 7 bases, with 15 bases spanning the gap. This CDR3 region has 14 residues. Germline assignment: CDR1 MDHEN and CDR2 SYDVKM. DNA for the CDR3: TGTGCCAGCAGCCCCCCAGGGGAGCTCGGGGAGCTGTTTTTT. Translating it yields CASSPPGELGELFF.